This T cell receptor beta chain was identified during a study of shared clonotypes between healthy human individuals. Overall study: Donors consisted of two women and three men between 18 and 49.

Study-wide results and limits: Rarefaction showed that sequencing of sorted subsets was incomplete (despite large depth). Donor scarcity curtailed the genetic and exposure-history diversity represented herein.

With regard to this clone: Its antigen is unknown.

The assay was immunoSEQ multiplex PCR, and TCRdb's table has in-frame clones only and misses some. Among some 1 million clones listed, about 77% were seen once. In germline, CDR1 is SGHRS, CDR2 YFSETQ. With V trimmed by 7 bases and J by 5 bases, 7 bases remained unmatched. CDR3 length equals 13 residues. The rearrangement links TRBV5-1 to TRBJ2-7, with 9 bases that match TRBD1. This clonotype was sampled from a man aged 18 to 30 in good health. Sequenced sample: memory CD4+ T cells sorted from blood. Described subset: CD45RA-negative fraction. CDR3 in amino acids: CASSPDRGNEQYF. The CDR3 nucleotides read TGCGCCAGCTCCCCGGACAGGGGTAACGAGCAGTACTTC.